Presented here are 25 T cell receptor beta chains from one specimen sequenced in a study of T cells in Graves' hyperthyroidism and ophthalmopathy. From RNA transcripts, TCR beta CDR3 regions were amplified. HTBI primers were used for first-round RT-PCR of the TCR CDR3. TCRdb re-analysed the multiplex PCR reads in MiXCR, keeping a single row per CDR3 protein. This sample has more than 500,000 distinct CDR3 sequences; 12% to 15% occur once, and the top ten carry approximately 15%. Sample: blood. The origin of the receptors is a woman between 40 and 50 years old with Graves' hyperthyroidism.

This clonotype appeared many times. The chain carries TRBV20-1 and TRBJ2-5; D unclear. Per germline, CDR1 DFQATT and CDR2 SNEGSKA (reference sequence). The CDR3 extends over 11 amino acids. The ends were cut back, 5 bases at V and 5 bases at J, with 9 bases in the middle. CDR3 sequence (DNA): TGCAGTGCTTTTAATTGGGAGACCCAGTACTTC. It specifies CSAFNWETQYF.

The chain has TRBV19 and TRBJ1-1; tentative D call: TRBD1 (6 bases). The CDR3 has 13 amino acids. The germline gives CDR1 LNHDA, CDR2 SQIVND (reference sequence). The V and J ends lost 7 bases and 9 bases respectively, with 18 bases between them. Here the CDR3 DNA reads TGTGCCAGTACTCCCGGAGACAGGCTTAAAGCTTTCTTT. Amino acid sequence: CASTPGDRLKAFF.

This clonotype was picked up many times. This rearrangement joins TRBV20-1 to TRBJ2-1, with D uncertain. The CDR3 is 12 residues long. Looked up from germline, CDR1 is DFQATT and CDR2 is SNEGSKA (reference sequence). V lost 6 bases, J lost 10 bases, and 16 bases lay in between. The CDR3 loop is CSAAPPGNEQFF. The CDR3 nucleotides read TGCAGTGCCGCTCCCCCTGGGAACGAGCAGTTCTTC.

This clonotype has a count of ten or more. Here the CDR3 reads CASSEGGWNNQPQHF. The CDR3 nucleotides are TGTGCCAGCAGCGAGGGGGGGTGGAACAATCAGCCCCAGCATTTT. The rearrangement uses TRBV9 and TRBJ1-5, with D perhaps matching TRBD1 (6 bases). V lost 3 bases, J lost 3 bases, and 13 bases lay in between. From germline, CDR1 is SGDLS and CDR2 YYNGEE. The CDR3 extends over 15 amino acids. Full variable domain (outside the CDR3, taken from reference TRBV9 and TRBJ1-5): DSGVTQTPKHLITATGQRVTLRCSPRSGDLSVYWYQQSLDQGLQFLIQYYNGEERAKGNILERFSAQQFPDLHSELNLSSLELGDSALYFCASSEGGWNNQPQHFGDGTRLSIL.

This clonotype was seen more than once but under ten times. The chain is built from TRBV29-1 and TRBJ2-1; 10 bases are a match to TRBD1. This CDR3 has 13 amino acids. Germline V gene sequence: CDR1 SQVTM, CDR2 ANQGSEA. Here the CDR3 reads CSNRDRGHNEQFF. The DNA of the CDR3 is TGCAGTAACCGGGACAGGGGACACAATGAGCAGTTCTTC.

This clonotype was seen only a few times. The CDR3 DNA reads as TGTGCCAGCAGTTACTCGGGGTGGAACACTGAAGCTTTCTTT. Its protein is CASSYSGWNTEAFF. The chain employs TRBV6-5 and TRBJ1-1; D is ambiguous. Trimming removed 0 bases from V and 1 base from J, with 6 bases in between. The CDR3 contains 14 residues. CDR1 and CDR2 from the germline V gene are MNHEY and SVGAGI.

This clonotype was picked up many times. V and J are TRBV28 and TRBJ2-7; TRBD2 is a possible D gene (6 bases). The CDR3 has 13 amino acids. Deletions cut 7 bases from V and 2 bases from J, with 12 bases between. In germline, CDR1 is MDHEN, CDR2 SYDVKM. CDR3 in DNA: TGTGCCAGCACCCGGGGGTCGCCCTACGAGCAGTACTTC. Translating it yields CASTRGSPYEQYF.

This chain connects TRBV6-1 to TRBJ2-4; the D is unclear. The CDR3 is 16 residues long. CDR1 MNHNS and CDR2 SASEGT come from the germline V gene. The V end was cut by 6 bases, the J end by 0 bases, with 15 bases between. The CDR3 protein is CASSRTSDLAKNIQYF. DNA for the CDR3: TGTGCCAGCAGCCGGACCTCCGATCTAGCCAAAAACATTCAGTACTTC.

This clonotype was observed a handful of times. The germline gene is not matched at one end of the junction; a read error may be the cause. The rearrangement joins TRBV9 to TRBJ2-5, with D unclear. The CDR3 is 13 amino acids. From germline, CDR1 is SGDLS and CDR2 YYNGEE. The CDR3 region has the DNA TGTGCCAGCAGTGGGTCTGAAGCAGAGCCCCAGTACTTC. Encoded protein: CASSGSEAEPQYF.

The chain uses TRBV9 and TRBJ1-4; 8 bases align to TRBD1. CDR1 is SGDLS and CDR2 is YYNGEE in the germline V gene. The CDR3 consists of 15 residues. V shed 0 bases and J 8 bases; nucleotides not matched to a gene: 6. The DNA for the CDR3 is TGTGCCAGCAGCGTAGGGGGACAGGAAACCGAAAAACTGTTTTTT. This sequence encodes CASSVGGQETEKLFF.

This clonotype was observed a few times. A much larger clone differs from this one at a single base, so this may be a read error. The CDR3 DNA follows: TGTGCCAGCAGTTTGGCTGACAGGGTTGGGGACTGTGGCTACACCTTC. Its protein product is CASSLADRVGDCGYTF. The chain uses TRBV28 and TRBJ1-2; 7 bases map to TRBD1. Germline V lookup: CDR1 MDHEN, CDR2 SYDVKM. This CDR3 has 16 residues. J gave up 7 bases and V 3 bases, and 14 bases lay outside the gene matches.

This clonotype was found many times. This sequence joins TRBV29-1 and TRBJ1-2, with 9 bases lining up with TRBD1. The ends lost 6 bases at V and 3 bases at J; junction bases unmatched: 14. The CDR3 sequence is 16 residues long. In germline, CDR1 is SQVTM, CDR2 ANQGSEA. CDR3 nucleotide sequence: TGCAGCGTCGAACGCTATCGGGACAGGGACCACTATGGCTACACCTTC. Protein sequence: CSVERYRDRDHYGYTF.

This clonotype has a handful of counts. It may be a read error: a sequence one base away is much more abundant. The rearrangement uses TRBV3-1 and TRBJ1-1, with D hard to call. V lost 7 bases and J lost 4, with 19 bases in between. The CDR3 covers 15 residues. Germline CDR1 and CDR2: LGHDT and YNNKEL (reference sequence). As DNA, the CDR3 is TGTGCCAGCATCCCGGGAACCAGTCAAAGCACTGAAGCTTTCTTT. It translates to CASIPGTSQSTEAFF.

This clonotype was observed at least ten times. The chain joins TRBV30 to TRBJ2-1; 7 bases are shared with TRBD1. V lost 5 bases and J lost 5; bases outside the gene matches: 12. Germline CDR1 is GTSNPN and CDR2 is SVGIG (reference sequence). The length of the CDR3 is 15 residues. This CDR3 reads CAWAVQSTGNNEQFF. CDR3 coding DNA: TGTGCCTGGGCCGTCCAGTCGACAGGGAACAATGAGCAGTTCTTC.

A single count supports this clonotype. V is TRBV12-5 and J is TRBJ2-7; no firm D call. This CDR3 is 16 amino acids long. The germline V gene encodes CDR1 LGHNT and CDR2 FRNRAP. Trimming took 2 bases from V and 5 from J, leaving 19 bases between them. The CDR3 nucleotides read TGTGCTAGTGGTTTGTATGGTAGTGGACCTGGGGACGAGCAGTACTTC. This gives the protein CASGLYGSGPGDEQYF.

The sample holds a few counts of this clonotype. The chain joins TRBV10-1 to TRBJ2-7, with D maybe TRBD2 (6 bases). Germline assignment: CDR1 WNHNN and CDR2 SYGVQD (reference sequence). V lost 1 base to trimming and J lost 6 bases, with 10 bases between them. The CDR3 runs to 13 residues. CDR3 nucleotides: TGCGCCAGCAGTGAGTGGAGGGGAGGCGAGCAGTACTTC. Residues: CASSEWRGGEQYF.

The sample holds many counts of this clonotype. The chain joins TRBV11-2 to TRBJ2-7; 10 positions match TRBD1. CDR1 is SGHAT, CDR2 FQNNGV, per germline. The length of the CDR3 is 15 residues. After removal of 5 bases from V and 3 bases from J, the junction contained 7 bases not matched to a gene. The CDR3 DNA is TGTGCCAGCAGCAAACCGGGACAGGGGTACTACGAGCAGTACTTC. Residues: CASSKPGQGYYEQYF. Looking up the rest from reference TRBV11-2 and TRBJ2-7 gives the full variable domain: EAGVAQSPRYKIIEKRQSVAFWCNPISGHATLYWYQQILGQGPKLLIQFQNNGVVDDSQLPKDRFSAERLKGVDSTLKIQPAKLEDSAVYLCASSKPGQGYYEQYFGPGTRLTVT.

This clonotype has a count of ten or more. Sequence at one end of the junction differs from germline and may be a read error. The CDR3 DNA is TGTACCAGCAGTTTAGGACGGACAGAGACCCAGTACTTC. It codes for CTSSLGRTETQYF. V is TRBV12-3 or TRBV12-4 and J is TRBJ2-5; no reliable D call. CDR3 length: 13 amino acids.

This clonotype was counted only a few times. The rearrangement uses TRBV29-1 and TRBJ2-2, with 8 positions matching TRBD1. Germline V gene lookup returns CDR1 SQVTM and CDR2 ANQGSEA. The CDR3 runs to 14 residues. V shed 6 bases, J shed 2 bases, and the junction held 5 bases outside the gene matches. The CDR3 loop is CSVEDRDNTGELFF. The CDR3 region has the DNA TGCAGCGTGGAGGACAGGGACAACACCGGGGAGCTGTTTTTT.

This clonotype was found many times. The chain combines TRBV3-1 with TRBJ1-1; no reliable D call. The V gene lost 0 bases and the J gene lost 3 bases, with 11 bases spanning the gap. The CDR3 loop spans 15 amino acids. Germline-derived CDR1 and CDR2 are LGHDT and YNNKEL (reference sequence). The CDR3 loop is CASSQDWDGDTEAFF. For the CDR3, the DNA is TGTGCCAGCAGCCAAGATTGGGATGGGGACACTGAAGCTTTCTTT.

This clonotype was picked up many times. It may be a read error: a sequence one base away is much more abundant. The rearrangement uses TRBV6-1 and TRBJ2-5; D possibly matches TRBD1 or TRBD2 (6 bases each). Germline CDR1 reads MNHNS; CDR2 reads SASEGT. The CDR3 runs 16 residues. The germline V and J ends were trimmed by 8 bases and 3 bases, with 22 bases remaining between them. CDR3 coding DNA: TGTGCCAGCCCAGACAAGGGGGGTTTTACGGAAGAGACCCAGTACTTC. This codes for CASPDKGGFTEETQYF.

This clonotype is medium-sized in the sample. V is TRBV7-8 and J is TRBJ1-1, with 8 bases lining up with TRBD1. With 2 bases clipped from V and 4 bases from J, the junction kept 0 bases outside the gene matches. The CDR3 is 13 amino acids. Germline V gene lookup returns CDR1 SGHVS and CDR2 FQNEAQ. The CDR3 DNA follows: TGTGCCAGCAGCTTAACAGGGGGCACTGAAGCTTTCTTT. Protein product: CASSLTGGTEAFF. The full variable domain, rest sourced from reference TRBV7-8 and TRBJ1-1, is GAGVSQSPRYKVAKRGQDVALRCDPISGHVSLFWYQQALGQGPEFLTYFQNEAQLDKSGLPSDRFFAERPEGSVSTLKIQRTQQEDSAVYLCASSLTGGTEAFFGQGTRLTVV.

This clonotype was seen many times. This chain uses TRBV7-3 with TRBJ2-3; 11 bases line up with TRBD2. V was pared by 2 bases and J by 5 bases, with 3 bases of the junction left unmatched. The germline V gene encodes CDR1 SGHTA and CDR2 FQGTGA. This CDR3 is 15 amino acids long. This chain's CDR3 is CASSLGTSGQDTQYF. For the CDR3, the DNA is TGTGCCAGCAGCTTAGGGACTAGCGGACAAGATACGCAGTATTTT. Looking up the rest from reference TRBV7-3 and TRBJ2-3 gives the full variable domain: GAGVSQTPSNKVTEKGKYVELRCDPISGHTALYWYRQSLGQGPEFLIYFQGTGAADDSGLPNDRFFAVRPEGSVSTLKIQRTERGDSAVYLCASSLGTSGQDTQYFGPGTRLTVL.

At least ten counts were recorded for this clonotype. This chain connects TRBV12-3 or TRBV12-4 to TRBJ2-2; 12 bases are a match to TRBD2. The ends lost 6 bases at V and 5 bases at J; junction bases unmatched: 7. There are 16 residues in the CDR3. CDR3 in DNA: TGTGCCAGCAGAGAGACTAGCGGGAGCTATACCGGGGAGCTGTTTTTT. This translates into CASRETSGSYTGELFF.

The sample holds a few counts of this clonotype. This chain links TRBV28 with TRBJ1-5, with D possibly matching TRBD1 (5 bases). The CDR3 runs 16 residues. Germline CDR1 reads MDHEN; CDR2 reads SYDVKM. Trimming took off 6 bases at V and 1 base at J, with 16 bases between the two ends. CDR3 DNA sequence: TGTGCCAGCAGGCCCTTTCAGGGCGGCAGCAATCAGCCCCAGCATTTT. This codes for CASRPFQGGSNQPQHF.